These 20 T cell receptor beta chains share one sample of origin, sequenced in a study of T cells in localized non-small cell lung cancer. TCRdb keeps only in-frame clones here, not all; method: immunoSEQ multiplex PCR. The sample has roughly 36,000 clones, roughly nine tenths seen once; the top ten hold approximately 5.2%. This material consisted of PBMCs, taken before any cancer treatment. These receptors came from a man aged 40-75 years with stage II lung adenocarcinoma.

The CDR3 is CATSPFRTGGTDTQYF. The DNA of the CDR3 is TGTGCCACCAGCCCGTTCCGGACAGGGGGCACAGATACGCAGTATTTT. The chain links TRBV15 to TRBJ2-3; 9 bases are shared with TRBD1. CDR1 and CDR2 from the germline V gene are LNHNV and YYDKDF (reference sequence). Trimming at V came to 5 bases and at J to 1 base, leaving 7 bases not matched to a gene. This CDR3 spans 16 amino acids.

This chain joins TRBV21-1 and TRBJ2-2. TRBV21-1 is a pseudogene locus. CDR3 length: 13 amino acids. The CDR3 protein is CASTGGAGRELFF. The CDR3 DNA reads TGTGCCAGCACAGGGGGGGCAGGCCGGGAGCTGTTTTTT.

This chain uses TRBV5-5 with TRBJ2-7; TRBD1 or TRBD2 may be the D gene (5 bases each). V lost 0 bases, J lost 7 bases, and 14 bases lay in between. The CDR3 has 14 residues. Germline V gene data show CDR1 as SGHKS and CDR2 as YYEKEE (reference sequence). CDR3 bases: TGTGCCAGCAGCTTGGTGGCAGGGACCGGGGAGCAGTACTTC. Residues: CASSLVAGTGEQYF.

The chain links TRBV5-6 to TRBJ1-2, with 7 bases identical to TRBD1. Trimming removed 4 bases from V and 5 bases from J; junction bases left unmatched: 5. The germline CDR1 and CDR2 sequences are SGHDT and YYEEEE. The CDR3 runs 13 residues. The CDR3 coding sequence is TGTGCCAGCAGCCCCGGGACAGAGTATGGCTACACCTTC. As protein: CASSPGTEYGYTF.

V gene TRBV6-6 combines with J gene TRBJ2-1; 8 nucleotides agree with TRBD2. This CDR3 is 13 amino acids long. V lost 6 bases and J lost 9; bases outside the gene matches: 7. Germline-derived CDR1 and CDR2 are MNHNY and SVGAGI (reference sequence). CDR3 DNA: TGTGCCAGCAGGGCCGGGACTAGATTTGAGCAGTTCTTC. Protein product: CASRAGTRFEQFF.

In this sample, this clone turned up once. V and J are TRBV15 and TRBJ2-3, with D perhaps given as TRBD1 or TRBD2 (5 bases each). There are 13 residues in the CDR3. Germline assignment: CDR1 LNHNV and CDR2 YYDKDF (reference sequence). Trimming took off 8 bases at V and 2 bases at J, with 11 bases between the two ends. DNA for the CDR3: TGTGCCACCGGCCGGGACCACACAGATACGCAGTATTTT. This sequence encodes CATGRDHTDTQYF.

The chain employs TRBV19 and TRBJ2-7, with D uncertain. Germline V CDR1 and CDR2: LNHDA, SQIVND (reference sequence). The V gene lost 5 bases and the J gene lost 2 bases, with 7 bases spanning the gap. The CDR3 has 12 amino acids. In nucleotides, the CDR3 is TGTGCCAGTAGTGACGACCCCTACGAGCAGTACTTC. As protein: CASSDDPYEQYF.

This chain connects TRBV6-6 to TRBJ2-5; D possibly corresponds to TRBD2 (6 bases). This CDR3 has 14 residues. Per germline, CDR1 MNHNY and CDR2 SVGAGI (reference sequence). Trimming shortened V by 2 bases and J by 3 bases, and 10 bases separated the two germline ends. CDR3 bases: TGTGCCAGCAGTTACAGCGGGCAGAAAGAGACCCAGTACTTC. Protein sequence: CASSYSGQKETQYF.

The gene calls are TRBV18 and TRBJ2-7, with D uncertain. The CDR3 contains 14 residues. Germline CDR1 KGHSH, CDR2 LQKENI. Deletions cut 5 bases from V and 0 bases from J, with 11 bases between. CDR3 bases: TGTGCCAGCTCAGTTTCCGGGCACTCCTACGAGCAGTACTTC. Protein sequence: CASSVSGHSYEQYF.

CDR3 loop: CASSFLAGGPGNEQFF. The CDR3 DNA reads as TGTGCCAGCAGCTTCTTAGCGGGAGGGCCCGGGAATGAGCAGTTCTTC. The V gene is TRBV7-2, the J gene TRBJ2-1; 11 bases match TRBD2. The V segment lost 3 bases and the J segment 7 bases; nucleotides outside the gene matches: 8. The CDR3 totals 16 residues. Germline V gene sequence: CDR1 SGHTA, CDR2 FQGNSA.

The chain's CDR3 is CASSPKGAGEKLFF. The DNA for the CDR3 is TGTGCCAGCTCACCGAAGGGTGCGGGTGAAAAACTGTTTTTT. The chain uses TRBV18 and TRBJ1-4; D unresolved. Germline assignment: CDR1 KGHSH and CDR2 LQKENI. The CDR3 has 14 amino acids. Trimming left V 3 bases short and J 7 bases short, with 12 bases between.

The V call is TRBV10-2, the J call TRBJ2-2, with D maybe TRBD2 (6 bases). Germline lookup yields CDR1 WSHSY and CDR2 SAAADI. The CDR3 runs to 14 residues. V was shortened by 10 bases and J by 0 bases, with 12 bases between the two germline ends. CDR3 region: CATQVAANTGELFF. The CDR3 DNA reads TGCGCCACGCAGGTAGCGGCGAACACCGGGGAGCTGTTTTTT.

This clone was picked up one time. The V and J genes are TRBV7-9 and TRBJ1-1; D is uncertain. The CDR3 consists of 14 residues. Germline V gene lookup returns CDR1 SEHNR and CDR2 FQNEAQ (reference sequence). V shed 2 bases and J shed 4 bases, with 11 bases lying between them. The CDR3 nucleotides read TGTGCCAGCAGCTTAAAAGGGATGGGCACTGAAGCTTTCTTT. Translated: CASSLKGMGTEAFF.

The genes are TRBV5-1 and TRBJ1-1; TRBD1 is a possible D gene (6 bases). Germline V gives CDR1 SGHRS, CDR2 YFSETQ. Trimming left V 0 bases short and J 2 bases short, with 14 bases between. The CDR3 runs 16 residues. The CDR3 loop reads CASSLAGGRGNTEAFF. CDR3 nucleotides: TGCGCCAGCAGCTTGGCAGGAGGCAGGGGAAACACTGAAGCTTTCTTT.

The chain is built from TRBV27 and TRBJ1-1, with D perhaps TRBD1 (5 bases). The CDR3 is 13 amino acids. Trimming left V 9 bases short and J 2 bases short, with 13 bases between. Germline CDR1 MNHEY, CDR2 SMNVEV (reference sequence). CDR3 DNA sequence: TGTGCCAGTCGGGGCGGGAAAAACACTGAAGCTTTCTTT. Translation: CASRGGKNTEAFF.

The chain has TRBV7-3 and TRBJ2-1, with D tentatively TRBD1 or TRBD2 (5 bases each). Germline V gene data show CDR1 as SGHTA and CDR2 as FQGTGA. CDR3 length: 16 residues. The V end lost 5 bases, the J end lost 0 bases, and 14 bases lay between the germline ends. The CDR3 nucleotides read TGTGCCAGCAGCCCGGGACGTCTCAGCTCCTACAATGAGCAGTTCTTC. Encoded protein: CASSPGRLSSYNEQFF.

The chain is built from TRBV7-2 and TRBJ2-1, with a weak D call TRBD1 (5 bases). The V gene lost 5 bases and the J gene lost 7 bases, with 9 bases spanning the gap. The CDR3 totals 12 residues. Germline lookup yields CDR1 SGHTA and CDR2 FQGNSA. The CDR3 region is CASSLDRNEQFF. The CDR3 DNA sequence: TGTGCCAGCAGCCTAGACAGAAATGAGCAGTTCTTC.

This clone was counted only a few times. The chain couples TRBV6-5 to TRBJ1-2; TRBD1 matches 7 bases. Germline CDR1 is MNHEY and CDR2 is SVGAGI. This CDR3 is 15 amino acids long. V lost 2 bases and J lost 8; bases outside the gene matches: 11. CDR3 sequence (DNA): TGTGCCAGCAGTTACGGAGGACAGGCGTCCGGAGGCTACACCTTC. It translates to CASSYGGQASGGYTF.

The J gene is TRBJ1-2, the V gene TRBV5-6; D not resolved. The length of the CDR3 is 13 residues. The germline V and J ends were trimmed by 0 bases and 8 bases, with 11 bases remaining between them. CDR1 is SGHDT and CDR2 is YYEEEE in the germline V gene. As DNA, the CDR3 is TGTGCCAGCAGCTTGGCTTCTCCTTTGGGCTACACCTTC. Translated, it gives CASSLASPLGYTF.

In this sample, this clone turned up once. This sequence joins TRBV5-1 and TRBJ1-1; 9 bases agree with TRBD1. The CDR3 runs to 14 residues. Germline lookup yields CDR1 SGHRS and CDR2 YFSETQ. V lost 4 bases, J lost 7 bases, and 8 bases stayed unmatched. The CDR3 DNA reads TGCGCCAGCAGCCCGCCGGGACAGGGACGTGAAGCTTTCTTT. Encoded protein: CASSPPGQGREAFF.